Listed here is a single T cell receptor beta chain. This clonotype was observed a few times. Its antigen specificity is not known. The record has no base qualities; no much larger clone is one base away. The data were obtained in a study of T cell repertoires in cytomegalovirus infection (dated by TCRdb to the late 2010s). Study-wide context: Recently identified HLA-C-restricted CMV epitopes, whose presentation resists viral immunomodulation, were targeted by peptide stimulations together with well-studied HLA-B-restricted epitopes. Donor HLA type was relevant to the analysis, because carriage of CMV infection together with the matching HLA type was indicated by public TCR beta signatures.

The germline V gene sets CDR1 to SGDLS and CDR2 to YYNGEE. At the junction V is shortened by 6 bases and J by 0 bases, with 11 bases in between. The CDR3 contains 14 residues, cysteine and phenylalanine counted. Kept here is only the CDR3 DNA, which spans 42 bases and is read in frame from base 1. What the authors observed across the whole study: In the ex vivo response, HLA-C-restricted CMV-specific TCR beta clonotypes were dominant, and in two of eight donors the single most frequent clonotype came from this HLA-C-restricted group. Carriers of CMV infection plus the relevant HLA type were discriminated by the cumulative frequency of public TCR beta family members in the study cohort and in an independent 352-donor cohort.

This sample was sequenced with an Illumina HiSeq 1500. TCRdb reprocessing: public reads trimmed at Q25 with fastp, clones called with MiXCR, in-frame beta chains kept. All rows with the same CDR3 protein become a single entry with the most common DNA and genes. The sample table records around 770,000 distinct CDR3 sequences; roughly 29% of these occur just once. The leading ten clones occupy approximately 14% of the sample. The treatment or condition label, read with the paper, signifies: in vitro stimulation with specific CMV peptide epitopes to enrich CMV-specific T cells. Sequencing used cultured CD8+ T cells from PBMCs, obtained from culture after CMV antigen stimulation. This receptor was taken from a human donor in good health (CMV status not recorded). Some clones in this sample may be carry-over from other donors' samples. The rearrangement joined TRBV9 to TRBJ2-3; the D gene is perhaps TRBD1, on 6 matching bases. The CDR3 region has the sequence CASTRTVSTDTQYF. The nucleotide sequence is TGTGCCAGCACAAGGACAGTCAGCACAGATACGCAGTATTTT.